This T cell receptor beta chain was recorded in a study of T cell responses to AZD1222 COVID-19 vaccine. Trimming removed 4 bases from V and 5 bases from J, with 8 bases in between. The CDR3 spans 13 residues. Germline assignment: CDR1 SNHLY and CDR2 FYNNEI. TCRdb's copy holds only in-frame clones and misses some; the assay was immunoSEQ multiplex PCR. Of 100,000 to 150,000 clones listed, roughly 86% were seen once; the top ten hold 8% to 13%. The specimen comprised peripheral blood, sampled on day 0 of AZD1222 vaccination. The receptor was isolated from an adult in good health. The chain carries TRBV2 and TRBJ1-4; D remains ambiguous. The CDR3 sequence: CASSGTVNEKLFF. In DNA form, the CDR3 reads TGTGCCAGCAGTGGAACGGTGAATGAAAAACTGTTTTTT.